This is a list of T cell receptor beta chains from one sample in a study of blood T cell repertoires in COVID-19. Some clones are missing from TCRdb's copy, which holds only in-frame ones; the method was immunoSEQ multiplex PCR. The sample lists approximately 53,000 clones; roughly 90% were seen once. The material sequenced was peripheral blood. The receptors originated from a human donor in a cohort sampled during active COVID-19. The CDR3 runs from the conserved cysteine through the conserved F or W.

v_call: TRBV6-5; j_call: TRBJ2-3; cdr3_aa: CALDSGSSDTQYF
v_call: TRBV27; j_call: TRBJ1-3; cdr3_aa: CASSPWTDGNTIYF
v_call: TRBV28; j_call: TRBJ2-1; cdr3_aa: CASSSVRLAGGSPNNEQFF
v_call: TRBV3-1/TRBV3-2; j_call: TRBJ2-1; cdr3_aa: CASSQALMSSSYNEQFF
v_call: TRBV18; j_call: TRBJ1-2; cdr3_aa: CASSPYQGVDGYTF
v_call: TRBV18; j_call: TRBJ1-1; cdr3_aa: CASSPIRDSPEAFF
v_call: TRBV7-9; j_call: TRBJ1-5; cdr3_aa: CASSLGGQPQHF
v_call: TRBV19; j_call: TRBJ2-1; cdr3_aa: CASSIQAHNEQFF
v_call: TRBV23-1; j_call: TRBJ1-2; cdr3_aa: CASSQSPQSSYGYTF
v_call: TRBV6-4; j_call: TRBJ2-2; cdr3_aa: CASSEVPRGELFF
v_call: TRBV29-1; j_call: TRBJ1-4; cdr3_aa: CSVDRGEKLFF
v_call: TRBV4-3; j_call: TRBJ2-1; cdr3_aa: CASSQVAVSYNEQFF
v_call: TRBV28; j_call: TRBJ2-7; cdr3_aa: CASSFGLEVVYSYEQYF
v_call: TRBV5-1; j_call: TRBJ2-1; cdr3_aa: CASSFGQGYNEQFF
v_call: TRBV6-5; j_call: TRBJ1-1; cdr3_aa: CASSLGTGVRAFF
v_call: TRBV18; j_call: TRBJ2-3; cdr3_aa: CASSPQRAGGPDTQYF
v_call: TRBV19; j_call: TRBJ2-1; cdr3_aa: CASSDAGTSGGYNEQFF
v_call: TRBV6-5; j_call: TRBJ1-5; cdr3_aa: CASSFEGFNQPQHF
v_call: TRBV3-1/TRBV3-2; j_call: TRBJ2-3; cdr3_aa: CASSKRQGSSGTQYF
v_call: TRBV4-2; j_call: TRBJ2-1; cdr3_aa: CASSQERREGRYNEQFF
v_call: TRBV5-6; j_call: TRBJ2-7; cdr3_aa: CAGGRTGSYEQYF
v_call: TRBV5-1; j_call: TRBJ2-1; cdr3_aa: CASSPGLATYNEQFF
v_call: TRBV18; j_call: TRBJ1-6; cdr3_aa: CASSSDRKNSPLHF
v_call: TRBV6-5; j_call: TRBJ2-1; cdr3_aa: CASSYIGTHNEQFF
v_call: TRBV18; j_call: TRBJ2-3; cdr3_aa: CASSKADGTSTDTQYF
v_call: TRBV6-6; j_call: TRBJ2-1; cdr3_aa: CASSSSSGSVNEQFF
v_call: TRBV4-1; j_call: TRBJ2-1; cdr3_aa: CASSQTLSGGRLEQFF
v_call: TRBV19; j_call: TRBJ2-7; cdr3_aa: CASSIGRGSAYEQYF
v_call: TRBV2; j_call: TRBJ1-5; cdr3_aa: CASAGTGVQPQHF
v_call: TRBV12-3/TRBV12-4; j_call: TRBJ1-2; cdr3_aa: CASSLAIDRGYTF
v_call: TRBV5-4; j_call: TRBJ2-1; cdr3_aa: CASSLEAQTGGLQQFF
v_call: TRBV4-1; j_call: TRBJ2-1; cdr3_aa: CASSQEGSEEQFF
v_call: TRBV6-5; j_call: TRBJ1-1; cdr3_aa: CASSYSNRGTATEAFF
v_call: TRBV18; j_call: TRBJ2-6; cdr3_aa: CASSPTVATGANVLTF
v_call: TRBV3-1/TRBV3-2; j_call: TRBJ2-3; cdr3_aa: CASSLELDTQYF